This TCR beta chain derives from a study of shared clonotypes between healthy human individuals. Findings and limits, study-wide: Among donors, clonotype sharing was expected to be affected by sequencing depth.

Only CD45RO-negative cells positively selected for CCR7 counted as naive CD8 cells, so terminally differentiated effector memory CD45RA+ cells were excluded. Data came from immunoSEQ multiplex PCR; TCRdb stores just in-frame clones and leaves some out. Of some 2,100,000 clones detected, roughly 91% appear once; the ten largest clones hold more than 1.5%. The V gene's germline CDR1 is ENHRY and CDR2 SYGVKD. The CDR3 covers 15 residues. Germline trimming cut 0 bases from V and 4 bases from J; bases unmatched to any gene: 4. Regarding this clone: Its antigen is not identified.

Material for sequencing was naive CD8+ T cells from PBMCs. The receptor comes from a man between 18 and 29 years old in good health. Some clones in this sample may be carry-over from other donors' samples. This chain uses TRBV10-3 with TRBJ1-1; 8 positions match TRBD1. CDR3 in amino acids: CAISESTGAGTEAFF. For the CDR3, the DNA is TGTGCCATCAGTGAGTCGACAGGGGCTGGCACTGAAGCTTTCTTT.